What follows describes a single TCR beta chain. The data were taken from a study of blood T cell repertoires in COVID-19. Study background: Samples representing acute and convalescent COVID-19 were sourced from the United States, Italy and Spain. Nucleic acid was either cDNA or gDNA, and it came from T cells, B-cell-depleted T cells, or PBMCs.

V shed 6 bases, J shed 5 bases, and the junction held 8 bases outside the gene matches. The CDR3 covers 15 residues. Germline-derived CDR1 and CDR2 are MDHEN and SYDVKM. Authors' methods: Counts of nucleated cells, estimated from reference gene primer amplification, were obtained. Data came from immunoSEQ multiplex PCR; TCRdb stores just in-frame clones and leaves some out. V and J calls and clone size come straight from that table; D and trimming were deduced from the DNA. The sample includes some 70,000 clones, roughly 80% of them seen just once. What was sequenced was peripheral blood. This clonotype originated in a woman in her 70s with acute or convalescent COVID-19. The V gene is TRBV28, the J gene TRBJ1-5; TRBD1 matches 9 bases. The CDR3 loop is CASRIPGQGDQPQHF. The CDR3, as DNA: TGTGCCAGCAGGATACCGGGACAGGGAGATCAGCCCCAGCATTTT.